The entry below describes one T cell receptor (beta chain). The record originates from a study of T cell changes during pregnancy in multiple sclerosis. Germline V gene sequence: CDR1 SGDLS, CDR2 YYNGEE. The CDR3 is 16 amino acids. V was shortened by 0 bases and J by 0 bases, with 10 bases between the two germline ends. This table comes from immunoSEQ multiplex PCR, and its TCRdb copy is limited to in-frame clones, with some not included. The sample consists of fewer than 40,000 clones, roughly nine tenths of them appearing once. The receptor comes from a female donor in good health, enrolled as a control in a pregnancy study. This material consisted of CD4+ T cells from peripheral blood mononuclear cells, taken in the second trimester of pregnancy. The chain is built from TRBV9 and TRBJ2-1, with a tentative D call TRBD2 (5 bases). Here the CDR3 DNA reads TGTGCCAGCAGCGTAGTGATAAGCGGCTCCTACAATGAGCAGTTCTTC. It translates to CASSVVISGSYNEQFF.